This TCR beta chain was captured by sequencing in a study of regulatory T cells in long-lasting Graves disease. General observations from the study: Repertoires from persistent disease leaned toward TRBV28, TRBJ1-2 and TRBJ2-5.

Trimming took off 1 base at V and 8 bases at J, with 14 bases between the two ends. The CDR3 consists of 14 residues. With iRepertoire HTBI primers and Arm-PCR of CDR3 regions, TCR beta libraries were built. A single record per CDR3 protein comes from TCRdb applying MiXCR to the multiplex PCR reads. Of almost 350,000 distinct CDR3 sequences in the sample, 15% to 20% are singletons; the top ten hold 29%. Time point specified: persistent/refractory GD, antithyroid drugs over 5 years with positive TRAb. RNA from PBMCs was the source of the TCR library. The sample holds many counts of this clonotype. Its antigen is currently unknown.

The clonotype comes from a female donor with Graves disease. The chain combines TRBV12-3 or TRBV12-4 with TRBJ1-2; D is undetermined. Sequencing was performed on peripheral blood mononuclear cells (PBMCs), taken when the disease was refractory, from a patient treated with antithyroid drugs. The CDR3 spells CASSLGTAGGGYTF. The CDR3 coding sequence is TGTGCCAGCAGTTTAGGGACGGCCGGCGGGGGCTACACCTTC.